Listed here is a single T cell receptor (beta chain). The antigen is unknown. This sample is drawn from a study of vaccination and CD4 T cells after COVID-19. Study context: The post-vaccine samples came a median around 72 days after dose two (range 14 to 241). Cultures serving as controls received a peptide pool (CEFX or HIV-1 Nef) or no peptide.

The CDR3 runs to 13 residues. V dropped 0 bases and J dropped 7 bases, with 9 bases sitting between them. Germline V gives CDR1 SGHTA, CDR2 FQGTGA. This sample's treatment: roughly ten-day PBMC culture with coronavirus spike peptide pools or control peptides (ViraFEST assay). Whole-study findings and limits: Convalescent patient numbers were relatively low, with no early post-infection timepoints.

Oncomine TCR Beta short-read sequencing was applied to DNA from cultured CD4+ T cells. One entry per CDR3 protein results from TCRdb running MiXCR on the PCR reads. Of fewer than 4,500 distinct CDR3 sequences in the sample, approximately 15% were seen once. The rearrangement joins TRBV7-3 to TRBJ2-5; D is possibly TRBD2 (5 bases). Sequencing was performed on CD4+ T cells from blood, cultured in vitro. This receptor was obtained from a human donor who had recovered from COVID-19. The CDR3, as DNA: TGTGCCAGCAGCTTAACGACCCGGGGGACCCAGTACTTC. This gives the protein CASSLTTRGTQYF. Looking up the rest from reference TRBV7-3 and TRBJ2-5 gives the full variable domain: GAGVSQTPSNKVTEKGKYVELRCDPISGHTALYWYRQSLGQGPEFLIYFQGTGAADDSGLPNDRFFAVRPEGSVSTLKIQRTERGDSAVYLCASSLTTRGTQYFGPGTRLLVL.